This T cell receptor beta chain was sequenced for a study of blood T cell repertoires in COVID-19. For the study at large: Sites in the United States, Italy and Spain provided acute and convalescent COVID-19 samples. Sources were T cells, B-cell-depleted T cells, or PBMCs; the material itself was cDNA or gDNA.

V shed 6 bases and J shed 3 bases, with 15 bases lying between them. Germline loops: CDR1 LNHDA, CDR2 SQIVND (reference sequence). The CDR3 totals 14 residues. Authors' processing steps: Reference gene primer amplification gave nucleated cell count estimates. TCRdb's copy holds only in-frame clones and misses some; the assay was immunoSEQ multiplex PCR. Clone size and V and J calls were adopted from that table, with D and trimming inferred from the DNA. The table records approximately 80,000 clones, about four fifths of them present only once. This clone came up a few times. This clonotype was obtained from a man in his 60s with acute or convalescent COVID-19. The rearrangement joins TRBV19 to TRBJ2-7; possible D gene TRBD2, 6 bases. Sequences were obtained from peripheral blood. CDR3 loop: CASRPPGAYYEQYF. CDR3 sequence (DNA): TGTGCCAGTAGACCCCCGGGAGCCTACTACGAGCAGTACTTC.